A selection of T cell receptor beta chains follows, all from one sample in a study of T cells in Graves' hyperthyroidism and ophthalmopathy. MiXCR, applied by TCRdb to the multiplex PCR reads, yields one record per CDR3 protein. The profile shows about 250,000 distinct CDR3 sequences, about 15% of them singletons. Sequenced material: blood. These receptors were taken from a woman aged 45-60 years with Graves' hyperthyroidism that later progressed to Graves' ophthalmopathy. Each CDR3 is given without its conserved first and last residue. Each record gives: V gene, CDR3 length, J gene, CDR3 protein.

V gene: TRBV9; CDR3 length: 13; J gene: TRBJ1-3; CDR3 protein: ASSVGSGAVNTIY
V gene: TRBV24-1; CDR3 length: 14; J gene: TRBJ2-1; CDR3 protein: ATSKMGLAGGREQF
V gene: TRBV20-1; CDR3 length: 13; J gene: TRBJ2-3; CDR3 protein: SAFQGARNTDTQY
V gene: TRBV5-1; CDR3 length: 13; J gene: TRBJ2-5; CDR3 protein: ASSLIEGDQETQY
V gene: TRBV28; CDR3 length: 14; J gene: TRBJ2-3; CDR3 protein: ASSLYGREGSDTQY
V gene: TRBV10-3; CDR3 length: 10; J gene: TRBJ1-1; CDR3 protein: AIRDRVTEAF
V gene: TRBV6-1; CDR3 length: 13; J gene: TRBJ1-2; CDR3 protein: ASSSRDRSMAGYT
V gene: TRBV5-1; CDR3 length: 12; J gene: TRBJ2-5; CDR3 protein: ASSLGLIGETQY
V gene: TRBV10-2; CDR3 length: 12; J gene: TRBJ2-7; CDR3 protein: ASRLAGVTMEQY
V gene: TRBV2; CDR3 length: 13; J gene: TRBJ1-5; CDR3 protein: ASRLGTEPDQPQH
V gene: TRBV2; CDR3 length: 13; J gene: TRBJ2-7; CDR3 protein: ASSGHAGTQYEQY
V gene: TRBV7-9; CDR3 length: 12; J gene: TRBJ1-1; CDR3 protein: ASSLGGQGIEAF
V gene: TRBV5-1; CDR3 length: 14; J gene: TRBJ2-3; CDR3 protein: ASSLGAVRGTDTQY
V gene: TRBV14; CDR3 length: 13; J gene: TRBJ1-1; CDR3 protein: ASSQDRGLNTEAF
V gene: TRBV5-1; CDR3 length: 12; J gene: TRBJ2-5; CDR3 protein: ASSLAGVVETQY
V gene: TRBV12-3/TRBV12-4; CDR3 length: 13; J gene: TRBJ2-3; CDR3 protein: ASLELGGFTDTQY
V gene: TRBV18; CDR3 length: 13; J gene: TRBJ2-1; CDR3 protein: ASSRLAGNYNEQF
V gene: TRBV5-6; CDR3 length: 14; J gene: TRBJ1-6; CDR3 protein: ASSPGTGAGNSPLH
V gene: TRBV2; CDR3 length: 11; J gene: TRBJ2-7; CDR3 protein: ASCRDRECEQY
V gene: TRBV30; CDR3 length: 12; J gene: TRBJ1-5; CDR3 protein: AWSRGGGNQPQH
V gene: TRBV3-1; CDR3 length: 12; J gene: TRBJ2-4; CDR3 protein: ASSRTSEKNIQY
V gene: TRBV6-1; CDR3 length: 13; J gene: TRBJ2-7; CDR3 protein: ASSPPRDRGYEQY
V gene: TRBV5-1; CDR3 length: 13; J gene: TRBJ2-7; CDR3 protein: ASSQQPGQGGVAY
V gene: TRBV7-3; CDR3 length: 13; J gene: TRBJ2-2; CDR3 protein: ASSQIAGANGELF
V gene: TRBV24-1; CDR3 length: 14; J gene: TRBJ2-3; CDR3 protein: ATSSPGLAGVDTQY
V gene: TRBV6-5; CDR3 length: 12; J gene: TRBJ2-1; CDR3 protein: ASSYSNGWGEQF
V gene: TRBV12-3/TRBV12-4; CDR3 length: 12; J gene: TRBJ2-7; CDR3 protein: ASSTSQGSYEQY
V gene: TRBV11-1; CDR3 length: 10; J gene: TRBJ1-2; CDR3 protein: ASSLSNYGHT
V gene: TRBV20-1; CDR3 length: 11; J gene: TRBJ1-2; CDR3 protein: SARDVSNYGYT
V gene: TRBV20-1; CDR3 length: 13; J gene: TRBJ2-5; CDR3 protein: SASGGTGLGETQY
V gene: TRBV11-1; CDR3 length: 13; J gene: TRBJ2-7; CDR3 protein: ASSLVTSGSYEQY
V gene: TRBV9; CDR3 length: 13; J gene: TRBJ2-3; CDR3 protein: ASSSTAGVLDTQY
V gene: TRBV11-2; CDR3 length: 12; J gene: TRBJ2-7; CDR3 protein: ASNHPIHEDEQY
V gene: TRBV5-1; CDR3 length: 12; J gene: TRBJ1-5; CDR3 protein: ASSLTGPPQPQH
V gene: TRBV11-2; CDR3 length: 16; J gene: TRBJ2-5; CDR3 protein: ASSLDGRTGAYQETQY
V gene: TRBV29-1; CDR3 length: 9; J gene: TRBJ2-7; CDR3 protein: SVQGDYEQY
V gene: TRBV5-1; CDR3 length: 13; J gene: TRBJ1-1; CDR3 protein: ASSLPTGFRTEAF
V gene: TRBV12-3/TRBV12-4; CDR3 length: 14; J gene: TRBJ2-3; CDR3 protein: ASTLILAVPTDTQY
V gene: TRBV11-3; CDR3 length: 15; J gene: TRBJ2-1; CDR3 protein: ASSSSPGLAGVNEQF
V gene: TRBV4-2; CDR3 length: 13; J gene: TRBJ2-3; CDR3 protein: ASSQGSRGADTQY
V gene: TRBV9; CDR3 length: 11; J gene: TRBJ2-3; CDR3 protein: ASSVESTDTQY
V gene: TRBV6-6; CDR3 length: 14; J gene: TRBJ2-3; CDR3 protein: ASSYLPGQSTDTQY
V gene: TRBV12-3/TRBV12-4; CDR3 length: 12; J gene: TRBJ1-5; CDR3 protein: ASSRRGSNQPQH
V gene: TRBV2; CDR3 length: 12; J gene: TRBJ2-1; CDR3 protein: ASSPWGVGNEQF
V gene: TRBV15; CDR3 length: 14; J gene: TRBJ1-2; CDR3 protein: ATSSSYRDYNYGYT
V gene: TRBV3-1; CDR3 length: 12; J gene: TRBJ1-5; CDR3 protein: ASSQEQGGQPQH
V gene: TRBV10-3; CDR3 length: 10; J gene: TRBJ2-1; CDR3 protein: AISESAEEQF
V gene: TRBV6-5; CDR3 length: 16; J gene: TRBJ1-1; CDR3 protein: ASSYPHPGLGKNTEAF
V gene: TRBV27; CDR3 length: 12; J gene: TRBJ2-7; CDR3 protein: ASSRGGTGYEQY
V gene: TRBV20-1; CDR3 length: 13; J gene: TRBJ2-3; CDR3 protein: SSLIGADATDTQY
V gene: TRBV20-1; CDR3 length: 12; J gene: TRBJ2-7; CDR3 protein: SARGTSGRGEQY
V gene: TRBV5-1; CDR3 length: 13; J gene: TRBJ2-7; CDR3 protein: ASSPEGGTLYEQY
V gene: TRBV12-3/TRBV12-4; CDR3 length: 12; J gene: TRBJ2-1; CDR3 protein: ASSPGPANGEQF
V gene: TRBV20-1; CDR3 length: 11; J gene: TRBJ2-7; CDR3 protein: SAKGLALYEQY
V gene: TRBV6-5; CDR3 length: 16; J gene: TRBJ2-6; CDR3 protein: ASSFGTSGRPGANVLT
V gene: TRBV29-1; CDR3 length: 11; J gene: TRBJ1-2; CDR3 protein: SVEVAFSYGYT
V gene: TRBV2; CDR3 length: 14; J gene: TRBJ2-2; CDR3 protein: ASSELQGDSTGELF
V gene: TRBV4-1; CDR3 length: 15; J gene: TRBJ2-3; CDR3 protein: ASSPPRTFPDSDTQY
V gene: TRBV9; CDR3 length: 12; J gene: TRBJ1-1; CDR3 protein: ASSVLGMNTEAF